A selection of T cell receptor beta chains follows, all from one sample in a study of T cells in narcolepsy. Sequencing used immunoSEQ multiplex PCR; TCRdb keeps in-frame clones, though not all of them. The data contain tens of thousands of clones, roughly 85% of them singletons. Material: CD45RA- memory CD4+ T cells from PBMCs. Receptors were obtained from a human donor with narcolepsy. Both conserved end residues are part of each CDR3. Fields, in order: V gene, clone size, D gene, J gene, CDR3 protein, CDR3 DNA. D genes are given only for firm matches. Clone size appears in some rows only: once, few, many, or a class for an expanded clone.

>TRBV6-6|NA|NA|TRBJ2-7
CASSSLGGIQYF
TGTGCCAGCAGTTCGTTAGGGGGTATTCAGTACTTC
>TRBV7-2|NA|NA|TRBJ2-2
CASSTDAVGELFF
TGTGCCAGCAGCACCGACGCGGTCGGGGAGCTGTTTTTT
>TRBV7-8|NA|NA|TRBJ2-2
CASSFGVTGELFF
TGTGCCAGCAGCTTCGGGGTAACCGGGGAGCTGTTTTTT
>TRBV29-1|once|NA|TRBJ2-1
CSVQYMNEQFF
TGCAGCGTCCAATACATGAATGAGCAGTTCTTC
>TRBV9|NA|TRBD2|TRBJ2-7
CASSERGVGPYEQYF
TGTGCCAGCAGCGAGCGGGGAGTGGGCCCCTACGAGCAGTACTTC
>TRBV15|once|TRBD2|TRBJ2-5
CATSKGLAEETQYF
TGTGCCACCAGCAAGGGACTAGCGGAAGAGACCCAGTACTTC
>TRBV5-1|NA|NA|TRBJ2-2
CASSQTETGELFF
TGCGCCAGCAGCCAGACAGAGACCGGGGAGCTGTTTTTT
>TRBV2|NA|TRBD1|TRBJ2-4
CASSPRDRGPGIQYF
TGTGCCAGCAGTCCCCGGGACAGGGGGCCAGGCATTCAGTACTTC
>TRBV5-4|NA|NA|TRBJ1-4
CASSLAGSNEKLFF
TGTGCCAGCAGCTTGGCGGGGTCAAATGAAAAACTGTTTTTT
>TRBV21-1|NA|NA|TRBJ1-5
CASSTRGYSNQPQHF
TGTGCCAGCAGCACACGGGGTTATAGCAATCAGCCCCAGCATTTT
>TRBV19|once|NA|TRBJ2-6
CASSIQGSGANVLTF
TGTGCCAGTAGTATCCAGGGCTCTGGGGCCAACGTCCTGACTTTC
>TRBV7-2|NA|NA|TRBJ2-1
CASRRQGNANEQFF
TGTGCCAGCAGACGGCAGGGTAACGCCAATGAGCAGTTCTTC
>TRBV19|NA|TRBD1|TRBJ2-5
CASSDGQGTWETQYF
TGTGCCAGTAGTGACGGACAGGGTACATGGGAGACCCAGTACTTC
>TRBV5-1|NA|TRBD1|TRBJ2-1
CASSLVRDRGNNEQFF
TGCGCCAGCAGCTTGGTCCGGGACAGGGGTAACAATGAGCAGTTCTTC
>TRBV2|NA|NA|TRBJ1-4
CATGTLQANEKLFF
TGTGCCACCGGGACACTGCAGGCTAATGAAAAACTGTTTTTT
>TRBV29-1|NA|NA|TRBJ2-7
CSVGGDGTYEQYF
TGCAGCGTTGGCGGCGACGGAACCTACGAGCAGTACTTC
>TRBV6-4|NA|TRBD2|TRBJ2-2
CASSEAGGHTGELFF
TGTGCCAGCAGTGAAGCGGGAGGGCACACCGGGGAGCTGTTTTTT
>TRBV6-5|few|NA|TRBJ1-4
CASSRGRPEEKLFF
TGTGCCAGCAGTAGGGGCAGGCCGGAAGAAAAACTGTTTTTT
>TRBV5-6|once|NA|TRBJ1-2
CASSLGGNYGYTF
TGTGCCAGCAGCTTGGGAGGGAACTATGGCTACACCTTC
>TRBV11-2|NA|NA|TRBJ1-1
CASSIRRGNTEAFF
TGTGCCAGCAGCATTAGGAGGGGGAACACTGAAGCTTTCTTT
>TRBV2|NA|TRBD2|TRBJ2-7
CASSLGLVREQYF
TGTGCCAGCAGTCTCGGACTAGTTCGCGAGCAGTACTTC
>TRBV11-3|NA|TRBD1|TRBJ2-7
CASSPGGSYEQYF
TGTGCCAGCAGCCCAGGGGGAAGCTACGAGCAGTACTTC
>TRBV5-1|NA|NA|TRBJ2-2
CASSRTGELFF
TGCGCCAGCTCCCGGACCGGGGAGCTGTTTTTT
>TRBV5-4|few|TRBD2|TRBJ2-5
CASRRLAGGAETQYF
TGTGCCAGCAGAAGACTAGCGGGAGGGGCAGAGACCCAGTACTTC
>TRBV4-2|NA|TRBD2|TRBJ2-2
CASSRAPGAGGTGELFF
TGTGCCAGCAGCCGGGCGCCAGGCGCGGGGGGAACCGGGGAGCTGTTTTTT
>TRBV5-1|NA|NA|TRBJ2-2
CASSFLDNTGELFF
TGCGCCAGCAGCTTTCTAGATAACACCGGGGAGCTGTTTTTT
>TRBV19|NA|TRBD2|TRBJ2-1
CASTTYGGSFNEQFF
TGTGCCAGTACGACGTATGGCGGGAGTTTCAATGAGCAGTTCTTC
>TRBV5-1|NA|NA|TRBJ1-1
CASSLREMAEAFF
TGCGCCAGCAGCTTGAGGGAGATGGCTGAAGCTTTCTTT
>TRBV7-9|NA|TRBD1|TRBJ1-4
CASSVPGQGSEKLFF
TGTGCCAGCAGCGTGCCGGGACAGGGGAGCGAAAAACTGTTTTTT
>TRBV19|NA|NA|TRBJ2-6
CASSKTGHSGANVLTF
TGTGCCAGTAGTAAGACGGGTCACTCTGGGGCCAACGTCCTGACTTTC
>TRBV5-8|few|NA|TRBJ2-7
CASSLVLGQDYEQYF
TGTGCCAGCAGCTTGGTCCTCGGACAAGATTACGAGCAGTACTTC
>TRBV27|NA|NA|TRBJ1-1
CASSQKNRNTEAFF
TGTGCCAGCAGTCAAAAAAACAGGAACACTGAAGCTTTCTTT
>TRBV9|NA|TRBD1|TRBJ1-1
CASSVATGDLNTEAFF
TGTGCCAGCAGCGTAGCGACAGGGGATCTGAACACTGAAGCTTTCTTT
>TRBV19|NA|NA|TRBJ2-2
CASTRGYTGELFF
TGTGCCAGTACCCGAGGATACACCGGGGAGCTGTTTTTT
>TRBV7-2|NA|TRBD2|TRBJ2-1
CASSPTPSGRAPLDEQFF
TGTGCCAGCAGCCCAACACCTAGCGGGAGGGCACCCCTCGATGAGCAGTTCTTC
>TRBV30|NA|NA|TRBJ1-1
CAWSLQSNTEAFF
TGTGCCTGGAGTTTACAGAGTAACACTGAAGCTTTCTTT
>TRBV2|NA|TRBD1|TRBJ2-1
CASSDTRGREQFF
TGTGCCAGCAGTGACACCAGGGGGCGTGAGCAGTTCTTC
>TRBV9|NA|NA|TRBJ1-3
CASSPLFPGNTIYF
TGTGCCAGCAGCCCCTTATTTCCCGGAAACACCATATATTTT
>TRBV9|NA|TRBD1|TRBJ2-3
CASSLDRLRGMDTQYF
TGTGCCAGCAGCCTGGACAGGTTGAGGGGAATGGATACGCAGTATTTT
>TRBV5-1|NA|NA|TRBJ1-5
CASSLEGVDQPQHF
TGCGCCAGCAGCTTAGAGGGGGTGGATCAGCCCCAGCATTTT
>TRBV7-2|NA|NA|TRBJ2-4
CASSRSVLAKNIQYF
TGTGCCAGCAGCCGAAGCGTGCTAGCCAAAAACATTCAGTACTTC
>TRBV5-1|NA|NA|TRBJ2-2
CASSLVPGASGELFF
TGCGCCAGCAGCTTGGTTCCAGGGGCTTCCGGGGAGCTGTTTTTT
>TRBV29-1|NA|NA|TRBJ2-1
CSVGSGNEQFF
TGCAGCGTTGGTAGCGGCAATGAGCAGTTCTTC
>TRBV6-1|NA|NA|TRBJ1-2
CASNEKGRGLSRNGYTF
TGTGCCAGCAATGAAAAGGGGCGGGGGCTTTCTCGGAATGGCTACACCTTC
>TRBV13|NA|NA|TRBJ1-4
CASSLGGAGEKLFF
TGTGCCAGCAGCCTAGGGGGGGCAGGTGAAAAACTGTTTTTT
>TRBV7-8|NA|NA|TRBJ2-1
CASRLGSNNEQFF
TGTGCCAGCAGGTTAGGATCTAACAATGAGCAGTTCTTC
>TRBV7-2|NA|NA|TRBJ2-7
CASSHVFSYEQYF
TGTGCCAGCAGCCACGTTTTCAGCTACGAGCAGTACTTC
>TRBV7-3|NA|TRBD1|TRBJ1-6
CASKDRNHSPLHF
TGTGCCAGCAAGGACAGGAACCATTCACCCCTCCACTTT
>TRBV6-5|NA|TRBD1|TRBJ1-3
CASNPGQGGKNTIYF
TGTGCCAGCAATCCCGGACAGGGGGGTAAAAACACCATATATTTT
>TRBV5-1|NA|NA|TRBJ2-1
CASSLSPGVYNEQFF
TGCGCCAGCAGCTTGTCCCCGGGGGTTTACAATGAGCAGTTCTTC